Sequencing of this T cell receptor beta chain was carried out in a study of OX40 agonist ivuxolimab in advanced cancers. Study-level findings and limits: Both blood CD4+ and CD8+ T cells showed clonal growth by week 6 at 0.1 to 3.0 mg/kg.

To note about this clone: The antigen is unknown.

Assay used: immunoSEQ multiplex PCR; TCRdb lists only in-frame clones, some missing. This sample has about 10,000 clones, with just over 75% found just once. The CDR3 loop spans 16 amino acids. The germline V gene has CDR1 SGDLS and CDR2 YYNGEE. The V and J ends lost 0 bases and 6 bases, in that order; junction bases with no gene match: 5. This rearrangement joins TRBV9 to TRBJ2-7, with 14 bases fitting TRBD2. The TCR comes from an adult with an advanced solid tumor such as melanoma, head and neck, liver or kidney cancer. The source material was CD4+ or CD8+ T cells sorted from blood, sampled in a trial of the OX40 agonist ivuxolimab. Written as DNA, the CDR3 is TGTGCCAGCAGCGTAGGACTAGCGGGAGGGCCGGCCGAGCAGTACTTC. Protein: CASSVGLAGGPAEQYF.